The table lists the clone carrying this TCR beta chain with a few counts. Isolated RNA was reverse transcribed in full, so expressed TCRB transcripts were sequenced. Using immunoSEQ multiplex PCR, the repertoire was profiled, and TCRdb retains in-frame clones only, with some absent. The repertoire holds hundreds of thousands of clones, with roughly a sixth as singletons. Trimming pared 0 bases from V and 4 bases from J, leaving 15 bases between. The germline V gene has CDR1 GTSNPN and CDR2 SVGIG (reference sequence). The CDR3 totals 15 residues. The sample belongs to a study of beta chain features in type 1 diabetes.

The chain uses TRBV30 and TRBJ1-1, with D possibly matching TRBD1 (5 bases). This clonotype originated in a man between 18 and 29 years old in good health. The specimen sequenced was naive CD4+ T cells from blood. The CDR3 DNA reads TGTGCCTGGAGTGTATCAGGGACGGTGAGCACTGAAGCTTTCTTT. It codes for CAWSVSGTVSTEAFF.